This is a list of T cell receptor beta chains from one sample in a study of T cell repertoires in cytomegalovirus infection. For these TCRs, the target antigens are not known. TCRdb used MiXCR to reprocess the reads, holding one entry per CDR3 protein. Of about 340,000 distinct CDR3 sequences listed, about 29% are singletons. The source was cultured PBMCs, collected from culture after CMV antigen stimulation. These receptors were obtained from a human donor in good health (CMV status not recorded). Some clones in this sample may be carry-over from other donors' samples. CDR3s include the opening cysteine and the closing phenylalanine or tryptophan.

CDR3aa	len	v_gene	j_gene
CASSPRGVGNEQFF	14	TRBV9	TRBJ2-1
CASRGDRKYSPLHF	14	TRBV12-3/TRBV12-4	TRBJ1-6
CASIEAGESTGELFF	15	TRBV2	TRBJ2-2
CASSFFAGRSGTEAFF	16	TRBV4-1	TRBJ1-1
CASSPTGQGRYNQPQHF	17	TRBV28	TRBJ1-5
CASSYRLAGGPGGMTEFF	18	TRBV6-2/TRBV6-3	TRBJ2-1
CASSQGLAGINEQFF	15	TRBV4-2	TRBJ2-1
CASSYDRVNYGYTF	14	TRBV6-8	TRBJ1-2
CASSLESANTEAFF	14	TRBV7-6	TRBJ1-1
CASLIGQGKNIQYF	14	TRBV6-1	TRBJ2-4
CASSLRGVAGSYEQYF	16	TRBV6-1	TRBJ2-7
CASSPPGQYEQYF	13	TRBV7-2	TRBJ2-7
CASSPTGLDEQYF	13	TRBV18	TRBJ2-7
CASEKTGEGGGTQYF	15	TRBV5-1	TRBJ2-5
CASSRTGWEPQHF	13	TRBV5-6	TRBJ1-5
CASSPTGGLNTIYF	14	TRBV6-5	TRBJ1-3
CSARDFSSGRAGIDTQYF	18	TRBV20-1	TRBJ2-3
CSAPGQTSGRSRSTDTQYF	19	TRBV20-1	TRBJ2-3
CASALPGRGTQYF	13	TRBV12-5	TRBJ2-5
CASSEALGNGYTF	13	TRBV6-1	TRBJ1-2
CASSSPGGGVRMQYF	15	TRBV12-3/TRBV12-4	TRBJ2-7
CASSSSSGVLVKNSPLHF	18	TRBV7-9	TRBJ1-6
CASSFRPNTEAFF	13	TRBV5-6	TRBJ1-1
CASSLTSGARSYNEQFF	17	TRBV28	TRBJ2-1
CASSKTGFSYEQYF	14	TRBV7-2	TRBJ2-7
CARPGHRSGNTIYF	14	TRBV6-4	TRBJ1-3
CASSQVAGGNYEQYF	15	TRBV3-1	TRBJ2-7
CSASRGVFTEAFF	13	TRBV20-1	TRBJ1-1
CASSTGMDNEQFF	13	TRBV9	TRBJ2-1
CASSSERGDETQYF	14	TRBV5-1	TRBJ2-5
CASSQFGQGDQPQHF	15	TRBV4-1	TRBJ1-5
CATSRQGARHTGELFF	16	TRBV15	TRBJ2-2
CASSQSGRWENRQPQHF	17	TRBV4-1	TRBJ1-5
CASSLALSRVQEGYTF	16	TRBV5-1	TRBJ1-2
CASSQVTGGQGTDTQYF	17	TRBV4-2	TRBJ2-3
CASSHRRGMNTEAFF	15	TRBV6-6	TRBJ1-1
CASSQAAGGGYNEQFF	16	TRBV3-1	TRBJ2-1
CASSQEMETGETQYF	15	TRBV14	TRBJ2-5
CASSRRDRPQETQYF	15	TRBV7-6	TRBJ2-5
CASSQGFRNTEAFF	14	TRBV4-2	TRBJ1-1
CATQGQGNQPQHF	13	TRBV19	TRBJ1-5
CASSPVAFGEQFF	13	TRBV7-7	TRBJ2-1
CASSLGTGSKNIQYF	15	TRBV7-9	TRBJ2-4
CASSPYGDRFYSYEQYF	17	TRBV12-3/TRBV12-4	TRBJ2-7
CASSFLIGGRVFYEQYF	17	TRBV7-2	TRBJ2-7
CASSIGGGGWRYEQYF	16	TRBV11-2	TRBJ2-7
CASSGTPEGEQFF	13	TRBV7-2	TRBJ2-1
CASTSNIGFEKLFF	14	TRBV7-9	TRBJ1-4
CASRAGQSGANVLTF	15	TRBV7-3	TRBJ2-6
CASRMNSPLHF	11	TRBV6-8	TRBJ1-6
CASSPDVGSDYTF	13	TRBV18	TRBJ1-2
CASSSRQGFQPQHF	14	TRBV12-3/TRBV12-4	TRBJ1-5
CAIQRVAGNNEQFF	14	TRBV28	TRBJ2-1
CASSLGAAVYGYTF	14	TRBV7-9	TRBJ1-2
CASSDPGEGQINYGYTF	17	TRBV6-6	TRBJ1-2
CASSEFNTGELFF	13	TRBV11-2	TRBJ2-2
CAISPGSTGLMNTKAFF	17	TRBV10-3	TRBJ1-1
CASSLTTGTPQETQYF	16	TRBV5-4	TRBJ2-5
CASSQAGMTNYGYTF	15	TRBV4-1	TRBJ1-2